The rows below give T cell receptor beta chains drawn from one sample of a study of T cells in Graves' hyperthyroidism and ophthalmopathy. TCRdb analysed the multiplex PCR reads with MiXCR anew, one entry per CDR3 protein. The sample has approximately 480,000 distinct CDR3 sequences; less than 25% are singletons. Source material: blood. The receptors were sampled from a man younger than 35 with Graves' hyperthyroidism. Both conserved end residues are part of each CDR3. The D gene is left open where the match is weak. A clone size is listed for some rows: how often the clone was seen (once, few, many), or a class if it is expanded.

j_call	clone_size	d_call	v_call	cdr3_nt	cdr3_aa
TRBJ1-1	many	NA	TRBV2	TGTGCCAGCAGTCGAACTGGGACGGACCAAGCTTTCTTT	CASSRTGTDQAFF
TRBJ1-5	many	NA	TRBV12-3/TRBV12-4	TGTGCCAGCAGTCCCAATATTAATCAGCCCCAGCATTTT	CASSPNINQPQHF
TRBJ2-2	many	NA	TRBV2	TGTGCCAGCAGCCCTAACACGGACCCCTCCGGGGAGCTGTTTTTT	CASSPNTDPSGELFF
TRBJ1-2	NA	NA	TRBV6-1	TGTGCCAGCAGTGAAAACACAGTGAGGAGCTACACCTTC	CASSENTVRSYTF
TRBJ1-3	few	NA	TRBV7-2	TGTGCCAGCAGCCAAGTTCACAGGGCTGGAAACACCATATATTTT	CASSQVHRAGNTIYF
TRBJ2-7	NA	TRBD1	TRBV4-2	TGTGCCAGCAGCCAAGTCGGGCAAGGGGGCAAGTCCGAGCAGTACTTC	CASSQVGQGGKSEQYF
TRBJ1-5	many	TRBD1	TRBV6-5	TGTGCCAGCAGGGCAGGGGGCTTCAATCAGCCCCAGCATTTT	CASRAGGFNQPQHF
TRBJ2-7	many	NA	TRBV4-1	TGCGCCAGCAGCCAGAATCCGGGCGGTTCCTACGAGCAGTACTTC	CASSQNPGGSYEQYF
TRBJ1-1	NA	NA	TRBV2	TGTGCCAGCAGTGAAAGGAACACCCCAGGTGCTGAAGCTTTCTTT	CASSERNTPGAEAFF
TRBJ1-5	many	NA	TRBV6-5	TGTGCCAGCACCTCCGTGGGAGGGTATAGCAATCAGCCCCAGCATTTT	CASTSVGGYSNQPQHF
TRBJ2-4	NA	TRBD1	TRBV2	TGTGCCAGCAGTGAAGATTACAGGGGGCCCGAGGACATTCAGTACTTC	CASSEDYRGPEDIQYF
TRBJ1-1	many	NA	TRBV11-1	TGTGCCAGCAGCTACCAATTCCGGGACACCGTAGCGAGGACTGAAGCTTTCTTT	CASSYQFRDTVARTEAFF
TRBJ1-5	few	TRBD1	TRBV29-1	TGCAGCGTGTTGCTTGGGGGGACAGGGTTGGGTCAGCCCCAGCATTTT	CSVLLGGTGLGQPQHF
TRBJ1-5	few	TRBD1	TRBV28	TGTGCCAGCAACCCCAGGGGGGCCTCATACCCGGAGAGCAATCAGCCCCAGCATTTT	CASNPRGASYPESNQPQHF
TRBJ2-3	many	TRBD1	TRBV15	TGTGCCACCAGCATAACAGGGGGCGCAACAGATACGCAGTATTTT	CATSITGGATDTQYF
TRBJ2-7	NA	NA	TRBV6-1	TGTGCCAGCAGTGGCGAACTCCGGGCCTACGAGCAGTACTTC	CASSGELRAYEQYF
TRBJ1-5	many	NA	TRBV20-1	TGCAGTGCTAGAGACGGGGAAGGTCAGCCCCAGCATTTT	CSARDGEGQPQHF
TRBJ2-7	many	TRBD1	TRBV5-1	TGCGCCAGCAGCCCGGGACAGGGGATCAACGAGCAGTACTTC	CASSPGQGINEQYF
TRBJ2-2	NA	NA	TRBV5-1	TGCGCCAGCAGCTTTCAGACCGGGACTCTTAACACCGGGGAGCTGTTTTTT	CASSFQTGTLNTGELFF
TRBJ2-7	many	NA	TRBV11-2	TGTGCCAGCAGCATCCACAGATCCTACGAGCAGTACTTC	CASSIHRSYEQYF
TRBJ1-2	few	TRBD1	TRBV7-9	TGCGCCAGCAGCCAGAGACAGGGGAGAAACTATGGCTACACCTTC	CASSQRQGRNYGYTF
TRBJ2-7	many	NA	TRBV20-1	TGCAGTGCTAGCGCTACTTGGGGAGACTACGAGCAGTACTTC	CSASATWGDYEQYF
TRBJ2-7	many	NA	TRBV19	TGTGCCAGTAGTATAGGCGGCGGTTCCTACGAGCAGTACTTC	CASSIGGGSYEQYF